This T cell receptor (beta chain) is from a study of CXCR3-negative and CXCR3-positive naive CD8 T cells. Study-wide points: TRB CDR3 hydrophobicity was greater in CXCR3-positive naive cells than in CXCR3-negative naive cells.

CDR1 is SGDLS and CDR2 is YYNGEE in the germline V gene. The CDR3 is 13 amino acids. Concerning this clonotype itself: The antigen is not known.

Phenotypically, naive CD8+ T cells corresponded to CD45RO-CCR7+CD27+CD95-. UMI-labeled 5' RACE TRB cDNA libraries were prepared from the cells. One entry per CDR3 protein, without DNA, is what TCRdb gives after re-calling the 5' RACE reads. The sample table sets out some 110,000 distinct CDR3 sequences. The material sequenced was naive CXCR3+ CD8+ T cells from blood. Described subset: CD45RO-CCR7+CD27+CD95- naive CD8+ T cells expressing CXCR3 (TNR3+). This chain links TRBV9 with TRBJ2-1. The TCR originated in a human donor in good health. Some clones in this sample may be carry-over from other donors' samples. The CDR3: CASSVGAYNEQFF.